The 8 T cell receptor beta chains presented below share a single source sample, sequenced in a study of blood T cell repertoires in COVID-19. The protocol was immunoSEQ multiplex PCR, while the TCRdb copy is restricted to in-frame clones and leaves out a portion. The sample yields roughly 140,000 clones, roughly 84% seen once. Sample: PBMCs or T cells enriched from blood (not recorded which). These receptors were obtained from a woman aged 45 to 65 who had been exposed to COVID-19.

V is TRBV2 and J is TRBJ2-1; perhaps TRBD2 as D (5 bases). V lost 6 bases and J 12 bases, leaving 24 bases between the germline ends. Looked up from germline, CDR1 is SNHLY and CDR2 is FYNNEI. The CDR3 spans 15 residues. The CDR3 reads CASSAGAGSTKVQFF. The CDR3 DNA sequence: TGTGCCAGCAGCGCCGGTGCGGGCTCGACGAAGGTGCAGTTCTTC.

This CDR3 reads CASSLSMGDLPINEQFF. CDR3 bases: TGTGCCAGCAGTTTAAGTATGGGAGACCTCCCCATCAATGAGCAGTTCTTC. The chain joins TRBV27 to TRBJ2-1, with D possibly matching TRBD2 (5 bases). V was pared by 2 bases and J by 6 bases, with 20 bases between. The CDR3 spans 17 residues. CDR1 MNHEY and CDR2 SMNVEV come from the germline V gene (reference sequence).

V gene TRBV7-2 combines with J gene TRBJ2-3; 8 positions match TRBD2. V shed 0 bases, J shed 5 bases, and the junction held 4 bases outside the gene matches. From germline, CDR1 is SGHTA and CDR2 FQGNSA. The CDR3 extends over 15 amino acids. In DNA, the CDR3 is TGTGCCAGCAGCTTAGCCATCGGGGGGGGAGATACGCAGTATTTT. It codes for CASSLAIGGGDTQYF.

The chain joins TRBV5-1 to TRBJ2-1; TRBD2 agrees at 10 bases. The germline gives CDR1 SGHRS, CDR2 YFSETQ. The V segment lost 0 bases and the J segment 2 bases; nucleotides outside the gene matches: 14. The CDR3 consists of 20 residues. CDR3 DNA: TGCGCCAGCAGCTTGGGCCCAGGACTAGCGGCCCCGGGCGCCTACAATGAGCAGTTCTTC. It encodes CASSLGPGLAAPGAYNEQFF.

CDR3 loop: CASSLAGVGRLINEKLFF. The DNA for the CDR3 is TGTGCCAGCAGCTTGGCGGGTGTGGGTCGCCTGATTAATGAAAAACTGTTTTTT. V and J are TRBV5-6 and TRBJ1-4; D not certain. The V gene's germline CDR1 is SGHDT and CDR2 YYEEEE. The CDR3 is 18 residues long. The germline V and J ends were trimmed by 0 bases and 4 bases, with 19 bases remaining between them.

CDR3 in amino acids: CASLGRGYNYGYTF. The CDR3 DNA follows: TGTGCCAGCCTTGGCAGGGGGTATAACTATGGCTACACCTTC. This rearrangement joins TRBV2 to TRBJ1-2, with 7 positions matching TRBD1. The J segment lost 1 base and the V segment lost 8 bases, leaving 7 bases of the junction unmatched. CDR1 and CDR2 from the germline V gene are SNHLY and FYNNEI. This CDR3 spans 14 amino acids.

CDR3 protein: CASSLRAGLSNEQFF. In DNA form, the CDR3 reads TGTGCCAGCAGCTTACGGGCAGGGCTGAGCAATGAGCAGTTCTTC. The chain is built from TRBV7-2 and TRBJ2-1, with TRBD1 as a possible D gene (5 bases). Trimming removed 2 bases from V and 6 bases from J, with 14 bases in between. Germline lookup yields CDR1 SGHTA and CDR2 FQGNSA. CDR3 length: 15 amino acids.

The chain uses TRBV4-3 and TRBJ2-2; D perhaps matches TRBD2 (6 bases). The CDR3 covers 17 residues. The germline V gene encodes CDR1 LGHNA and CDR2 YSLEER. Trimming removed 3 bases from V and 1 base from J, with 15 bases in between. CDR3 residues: CASSQVGLHGNTGELFF. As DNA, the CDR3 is TGCGCCAGCAGCCAGGTGGGACTTCACGGGAACACCGGGGAGCTGTTTTTT.